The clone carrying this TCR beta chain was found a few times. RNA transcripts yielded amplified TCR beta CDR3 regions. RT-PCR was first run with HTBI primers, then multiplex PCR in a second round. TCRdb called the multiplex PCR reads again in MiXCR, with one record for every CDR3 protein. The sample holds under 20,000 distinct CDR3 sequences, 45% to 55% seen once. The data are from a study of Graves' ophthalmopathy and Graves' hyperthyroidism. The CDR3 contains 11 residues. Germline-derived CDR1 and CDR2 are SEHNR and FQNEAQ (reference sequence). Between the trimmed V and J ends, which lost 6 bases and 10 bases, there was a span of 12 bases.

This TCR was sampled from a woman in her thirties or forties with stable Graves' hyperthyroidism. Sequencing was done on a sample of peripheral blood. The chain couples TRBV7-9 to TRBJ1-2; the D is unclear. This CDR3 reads CASSPWLDYTF. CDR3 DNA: TGTGCCAGCAGTCCCTGGCTAGACTACACCTTC.